This TCR beta chain was found in a study of cytomegalovirus exposure and HLA in healthy donors (dated by TCRdb to about 2017). Notes on the research overall: In an earlier analysis of roughly 500 of the donors, under 300 Gb of sequence data and 90 million to 120 million unique TCR beta sequences from 150 million to 200 million T cells were reported. The later analysis used no new phenotypic data to find candidate immune exposures, relying instead on TCR beta sequences and their occurrence across donors. Among over 350 genotyped donors of the cohort, an average of approximately 230,000 unique TCR beta nucleotide sequences were sequenced per donor, roughly 20% of them non-productive. An early release covering 500 to 750 HLA-typed donors comprised roughly 300 gigabases of sequencing data and around 86 million unique TCR sequences. The number of donors typed differed by locus, with about 629-640 for A, B, C, DRB1 and DQB1, 522 for DQA1, under 610 for DPA1, and approximately 470 for DPB1. Besides the first cohort of about 730 subjects, a separate validation cohort made up of some 110 different subjects was used. The study profiled the T cell repertoires of hundreds of subjects by immunosequencing and related them to cytomegalovirus serostatus. The genetic ancestry cluster associated with self-reported Caucasian donors included roughly four fifths of the approximately 410 genotyped donors. A later genetic analysis used genome-wide SNP genotypes for about three fifths of the roughly 700 donors, treating that subset as a discovery cohort. To predict cytomegalovirus infection status, the study brought together high-throughput TCR immunosequencing, statistical association of individual TCRs with disease status, and machine learning. A handful of DR-DQ haplotypes were treated as single units for association and clustering because of strong linkage in the cohort. Class I and class II HLA loci were covered by the typing at four-digit resolution. To decide whether each TCR beta V gene segment behaved as functional or pseudogenic, an earlier analysis of approximately 620 of the donors relied on high-throughput TCR beta sequencing. The study aimed to test whether cataloging public T cell receptors could reveal signatures of past pathogen exposure. All discovery cohort repertoires had been generated on a single sequencing platform. To study patterns of TCR occurrence, a later analysis re-analyzed previously published TCR beta repertoires from 700 or so donors and added high-resolution HLA genotyping. Alongside the repertoire data, information on donor age, sex, ethnicity and CMV serostatus was compiled. Points the paper makes about the study in general: Across donors, most TCR sequences were observed very rarely, whereas some public TCRs were present in many individuals. According to the authors, the approach could potentially be generalized to other disease states and immunological phenotypes. Specific HLA alleles were associated with over 15,000 TCR beta sequences at a false discovery rate of 0.05 in a later analysis. The study gave a list of more than 150 TCR beta chains associated with cytomegalovirus. Most CMV-associated TCR beta chains appeared to be HLA-restricted in a later analysis, and the HLA associations seemed to be driven largely by CMV exposure. A few of the identified cytomegalovirus-associated TCR beta chains were confirmed in vitro to be specific for cytomegalovirus antigens. A further reported finding was that TCR beta sequences accurately predicted the HLA-A and HLA-B alleles for most subjects in the first cohort. In a later genetic analysis, a missense DCLRE1C variant was associated with V-gene and J-gene trimming of TCR beta chains, and the association was replicated in an independent cohort. Correlated functional status among segregating V segments might reflect linkage disequilibrium, but an unknown experimental factor could not be ruled out. Immune exposure information for the cohort was limited to CMV serostatus. Roughly 15 rarely observed V segments, including chromosome 9 orphons, were excluded from the earlier analysis of some 590 of the donors because counts were too low. Only TCR beta chains were sequenced in this cohort, and the absence of alpha or paired-chain data limited detectable features. In a later analysis, the rate of TCR association differed among HLA loci, with DRB1 alleles having the most associated TCRs and HLA-C alleles having the fewest. In an earlier analysis of 450 to 750 of the donors, most TCR beta V segments appeared in productive rearrangements about 90% or about 30% of the time, broadly matching IMGT annotations. Compared with equally common non-associated chains, HLA-associated TCR beta chains in a later analysis were more clonally expanded and had lower generation probabilities. The sequencing pipeline was judged likely to have produced a cluster of highly shared sequence variants as a technical artifact. The 87-base-pair reads could not distinguish some IMGT-functional V segments, including TRBV6-2 and TRBV6-3, so those segments were excluded. According to a later genetic analysis, donors in an Asian-associated ancestry cluster had fewer N-insertions in productive TCRs than the approximately 650-donor mean. Presence/absence analyses assumed roughly uniform sequencing depth across donors, an assumption that may not hold. Because some donors lacked HLA typing at each locus, the association tests relied only on the typed subset. When HLA alleles, especially DR and DQ, strongly co-occurred, TCR associations were difficult to assign to individual alleles. Cytomegalovirus status was reported to be diagnosed by the classifier with high specificity and sensitivity in both the original and validation cohorts. Several of the top co-occurrence clusters appeared to be linked to parvovirus B19, influenza, CMV and Epstein-Barr virus, according to a later analysis.

The germline V gene gives CDR1 as SGDLS and CDR2 as YYNGEE. Trimming costs V 0 bases and J 4 bases, and their ends lie 8 bases apart. The CDR3 goes from the cysteine to the phenylalanine over 14 residues. The only DNA kept is the CDR3, 42 bases in frame from the first base. The cohort comprised approximately 700 healthy bone marrow donors. At the time of sampling, all cohort members were nominally healthy, though unrecorded immune exposures were likely present. The donor was CMV seropositive and was included in the group of approximately 300 seropositive cohort members. A peripheral blood sample was collected from each donor, and TCR beta sequencing was performed on peripheral blood mononuclear cells. Genomic DNA was extracted from the blood cell samples with the Qiagen DNeasy Blood Extraction Kit. As for this clone: Its antigen specificity is not known. Per-nucleotide qualities are absent, and no much larger clonotype sits a single base away.

The library came from the immunoSEQ multiplex PCR assay. A mixture of 60 forward primers for TCR Vbeta segments and 13 reverse primers for TCR Jbeta segments was used in the multiplex PCR. Amplification of the CDR3 region of rearranged TCR beta genes was performed with a multiplex PCR assay on genomic DNA. Amplified TCR beta libraries were sequenced as 87-base-pair reads on the Illumina HiSeq System. The paper's processing steps were these. A later analysis tallied 75 million to 95 million unique TCR beta chains across the 550 to 850 repertoires, and some 10 million of those chains were shared by two or more donors. A nearest-neighbor algorithm error-corrected the raw reads and collapsed the reads into unique sequences, merging closely related sequences to remove PCR and sequencing errors. To assign V, D and J gene segments, CDR3 sequences were aligned to IMGT reference sequences. For a sequence to be retained, a match of at least six nucleotides to both a V gene segment and a J gene segment was required. A rearrangement counted as productive if the CDR3 had no stop codons and remained in frame with V and J, and every other rearrangement counted as non-productive. CDR3 was defined according to IMGT convention as the region running from the second conserved V-encoded cysteine to the conserved J-encoded phenylalanine. Sequences without an unambiguous match to a single V gene segment were excluded from the earlier analysis of almost 600 of the donors. In an earlier analysis of approximately 500 of the donors, a V segment was called functional when productive rearrangements were above 56.7%, and segregating when the standard deviation between donors exceeded 5%. A statistical classification framework was built for diagnosing cytomegalovirus status from the catalog of TCR beta chain sequences. In a later analysis, TCR nucleotide sequences were compared against IMGT/GENE-DB human TR gene sequences so that V and J genes could be assigned. A later analysis assigned CDR3 sequences and most-parsimonious VDJ recombination scenarios with the TCRdist pipeline. In a later analysis, every TCR beta chain was defined by the combination of its CDR3 amino acid sequence and its V-gene family, and reads without a unique V-gene family were dropped. As a way to deal with suspected cross-contamination and a sequencing artifact, a later analysis dropped 640 or so nucleotide sequences that were highly shared and had low generation probability. In a later analysis, a clonal expansion index was calculated for each public chain from normalized within-repertoire ranks of inferred template counts. In a later analysis, generation probabilities were computed with a VDJ recombination model fitted to out-of-frame rearrangements, and the resulting probabilities were checked against IGoR. In a later analysis, hypergeometric tests were used to score TCR-TCR, TCR-HLA and TCR-CMV co-occurrence, with a repertoire-size bias correction applied to TCR pairs. To estimate false discovery rates, a later analysis permuted the HLA or CMV assignments 20 times. In a later analysis, co-occurring TCRs were grouped with DBSCAN, and TCRdist sequence similarity was added when clustering was performed within HLA-allele-positive subsets. Co-occurrence clustering excluded repertoires with fewer than 30,000 or more than 120,000 public chains, plus five with anomalous nucleotide sharing. TCRdb obtained this table from immuneACCESS and retained in-frame rearrangements with V and J assigned. These tables miss some clones; where compared with another copy, unresolved V genes account for less than half of the shortfall, and the remainder is unexplained. Clone size and V and J calls were adopted from that table, with D and trimming inferred from the DNA. The sample profile shows tens of thousands of clones; over 9.5% of them were found once. Approximately 25% of the sample is in the top ten clones.

The sequenced sample was PBMCs. The chain was built from TRBV9 and TRBJ1-3; there is no confident call for the D gene. This TCR came from a man aged 55-75 years in good health and CMV-seropositive. The DNA sequence is TGTGCCAGCAGCGTAGAACCGGGGGGAAACACCATATATTTT. This sequence encodes CASSVEPGGNTIYF.